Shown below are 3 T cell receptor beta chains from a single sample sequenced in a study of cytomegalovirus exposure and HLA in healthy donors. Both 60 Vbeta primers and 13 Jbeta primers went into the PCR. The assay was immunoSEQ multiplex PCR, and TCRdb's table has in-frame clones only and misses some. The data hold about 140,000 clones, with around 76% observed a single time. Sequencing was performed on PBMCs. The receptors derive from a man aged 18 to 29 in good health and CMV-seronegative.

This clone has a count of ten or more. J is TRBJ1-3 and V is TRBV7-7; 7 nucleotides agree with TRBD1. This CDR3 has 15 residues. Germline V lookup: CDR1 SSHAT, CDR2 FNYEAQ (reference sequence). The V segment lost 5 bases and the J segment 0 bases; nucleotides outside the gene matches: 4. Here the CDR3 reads CASSPDRVSGNTIYF. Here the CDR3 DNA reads TGTGCCAGCAGCCCAGACAGGGTCTCTGGAAACACCATATATTTT.

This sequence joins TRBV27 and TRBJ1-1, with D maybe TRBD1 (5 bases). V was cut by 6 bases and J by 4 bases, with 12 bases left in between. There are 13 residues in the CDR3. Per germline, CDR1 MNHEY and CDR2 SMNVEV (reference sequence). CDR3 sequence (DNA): TGTGCCAGCAGCCAGGGAGGGTCCACTGAAGCTTTCTTT. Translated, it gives CASSQGGSTEAFF.

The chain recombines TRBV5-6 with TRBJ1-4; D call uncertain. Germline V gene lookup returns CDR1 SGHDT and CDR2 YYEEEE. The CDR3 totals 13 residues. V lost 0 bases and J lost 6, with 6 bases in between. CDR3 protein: CASSLDGDEKLFF. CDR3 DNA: TGTGCCAGCAGCTTGGACGGAGATGAAAAACTGTTTTTT. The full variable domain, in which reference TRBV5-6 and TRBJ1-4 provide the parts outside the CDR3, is DAGVTQSPTHLIKTRGQQVTLRCSPKSGHDTVSWYQQALGQGPQFIFQYYEEEERQRGNFPDRFSGHQFPNYSSELNVNALLLGDSALYLCASSLDGDEKLFFGSGTQLSVL.